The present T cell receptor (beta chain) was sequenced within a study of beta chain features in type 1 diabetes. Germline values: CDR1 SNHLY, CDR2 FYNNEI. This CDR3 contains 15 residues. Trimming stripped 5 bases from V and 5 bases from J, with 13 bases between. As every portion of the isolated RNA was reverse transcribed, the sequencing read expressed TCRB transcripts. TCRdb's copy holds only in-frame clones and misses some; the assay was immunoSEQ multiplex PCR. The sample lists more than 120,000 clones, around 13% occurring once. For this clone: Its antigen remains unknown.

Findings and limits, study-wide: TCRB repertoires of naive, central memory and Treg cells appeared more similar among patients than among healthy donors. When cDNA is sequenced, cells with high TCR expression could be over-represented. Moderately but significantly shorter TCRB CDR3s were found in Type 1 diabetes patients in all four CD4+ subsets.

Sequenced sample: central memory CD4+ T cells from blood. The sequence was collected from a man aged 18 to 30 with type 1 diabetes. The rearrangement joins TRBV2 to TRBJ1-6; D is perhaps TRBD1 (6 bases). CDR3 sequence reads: CASSIRDTNNSPLHF. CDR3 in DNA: TGTGCCAGCAGTATTCGGGACACTAATAATTCACCCCTCCACTTT.